One sample yielded the 28 T cell receptor beta chains listed below, sequenced in a study of Ad26.COV2.S vaccination and SARS-CoV-2 variants. Clones were sequenced by immunoSEQ multiplex PCR, and TCRdb holds only the in-frame ones, with some missing. The sample shows under 550,000 clones, approximately 90% of them seen only once. Noted treatment: approximately 18 received Ad26.COV2.S at low or high dose, single or two shots; roughly five received placebo; per-sample allocation not given. Specimen acquisition occurred on day 63 following the initial vaccine or placebo injection. The sample in question was peripheral blood, obtained in a trial of Ad26.COV2.S vaccine versus placebo. These receptors all come from a person aged 18 to 59 who received the Ad26.COV2.S COVID-19 vaccine or a placebo.

The genes are TRBV27 and TRBJ1-1; D possibly corresponds to TRBD1 (5 bases). The germline CDR1 and CDR2 sequences are MNHEY and SMNVEV (reference sequence). This CDR3 spans 13 amino acids. Deletions cut 7 bases from V and 10 bases from J, with 19 bases between. The CDR3 DNA follows: TGTGCCAGCATTTTCGGGAAGGACACACGAGCTTTCTTT. Its protein product is CASIFGKDTRAFF.

This clone has a single count. The V gene is TRBV15, the J gene TRBJ1-4, with a possible D match to TRBD1 (5 bases). The ends were cut back, 0 bases at V and 4 bases at J, with 9 bases in the middle. Germline assignment: CDR1 LNHNV and CDR2 YYDKDF (reference sequence). The CDR3 loop spans 15 amino acids. This CDR3 reads CATSRDRADNEKLFF. The CDR3 coding sequence is TGTGCCACCAGCAGAGACAGGGCGGATAATGAAAAACTGTTTTTT.

The chain carries TRBV7-9 and TRBJ2-1, with 8 bases fitting TRBD2. The trim removed 3 bases at V and 4 bases at J, leaving 17 bases unmatched. CDR1 and CDR2 (germline): SEHNR, FQNEAQ (reference sequence). The CDR3 extends over 19 amino acids. CDR3 in DNA: TGTGCCAGCAGCTTCCCCTTAGCGGGGCTCCCATCTACGTACAATGAGCAGTTCTTC. Its protein product is CASSFPLAGLPSTYNEQFF.

The V gene is TRBV5-1, the J gene TRBJ1-2, with 7 bases lining up with TRBD1. V trimming: 3 bases; J trimming: 2 bases; junction bases outside the gene matches: 4. Germline V CDR1 and CDR2: SGHRS, YFSETQ. The CDR3 has 14 amino acids. The CDR3 DNA follows: TGCGCCAGCAGCTGGGGACAGAGAAACTATGGCTACACCTTC. Residues: CASSWGQRNYGYTF.

Note on this clone: Other DNA sequences in this sample translate to the same CDR3. V is TRBV4-3 and J is TRBJ1-3; perhaps TRBD1 as D (5 bases). This CDR3 has 16 residues. V was shortened by 0 bases and J by 4 bases, with 13 bases between the two germline ends. Germline V gene data show CDR1 as LGHNA and CDR2 as YSLEER. CDR3: CASSQDPGLSGNTIYF. The CDR3, as DNA: TGCGCCAGCAGCCAAGACCCGGGACTTTCGGGAAACACCATATATTTT.

V usage is TRBV6-4 and J usage is TRBJ2-1; a weak D match, TRBD2 (6 bases). Germline CDR1 and CDR2: MRHNA and SNTAGT. Trimming shortened V by 0 bases and J by 9 bases, and 30 bases separated the two germline ends. The CDR3 spans 20 residues. CDR3 amino acids: CASSDSRWLTTDPGEGEQFF. CDR3 in DNA: TGTGCCAGCAGTGACTCGAGATGGCTGACGACAGACCCGGGAGAGGGTGAGCAGTTCTTC.

The chain links TRBV7-9 to TRBJ2-3, with 11 bases lining up with TRBD2. The CDR3 is 17 amino acids. V was pared by 6 bases and J by 5 bases, with 13 bases of the junction left unmatched. The germline gives CDR1 SEHNR, CDR2 FQNEAQ (reference sequence). As DNA, the CDR3 is TGTGCCAGCAGTAGACTAGCGGGGCGTCAGGTCGGAGATACGCAGTATTTT. It translates to CASSRLAGRQVGDTQYF.

The rearrangement uses TRBV27 and TRBJ2-6, with 8 positions matching TRBD1. This CDR3 is built from 18 residues. CDR1 and CDR2 from the germline V gene are MNHEY and SMNVEV (reference sequence). V dropped 5 bases and J dropped 0; count of bases not matched to a gene: 9. This chain's CDR3 is CASSTTGGTFSGANVLTF. Here the CDR3 DNA reads TGTGCCAGCAGTACCACAGGGGGAACTTTCTCTGGGGCCAACGTCCTGACTTTC.

The chain is built from TRBV7-2 and TRBJ1-5, with 8 positions matching TRBD1. V lost 5 bases to trimming and J lost 8 bases; unmatched junction nucleotides: 11. This CDR3 is 15 amino acids long. Germline CDR1 and CDR2: SGHTA and FQGNSA. This chain's CDR3 is CASSPKTGAIEPQHF. The CDR3 nucleotides are TGTGCCAGCAGCCCAAAGACAGGGGCTATTGAGCCCCAGCATTTT.

The genes are TRBV9 and TRBJ2-1, with 8 bases fitting TRBD1. Per the germline V gene, CDR1 is SGDLS and CDR2 is YYNGEE. The CDR3 consists of 17 residues. V was pared by 0 bases and J by 8 bases, with 13 bases of the junction left unmatched. DNA for the CDR3: TGTGCCAGCAGCGTAGAAAGGAGGACAGGGCCTCTCGATGAGCAGTTCTTC. Translated: CASSVERRTGPLDEQFF.

J is TRBJ2-1 and V is TRBV28, with TRBD2 identical over 11 bases. The CDR3 covers 16 residues. V lost 5 bases, J lost 5 bases, and 8 bases stayed unmatched. The germline gives CDR1 MDHEN, CDR2 SYDVKM. The CDR3 bases are TGTGCCAGCAGTCCGCCACTAGCGGGGGTCCACAATGAGCAGTTCTTC. It codes for CASSPPLAGVHNEQFF.

V gene TRBV12-3 or TRBV12-4 combines with J gene TRBJ1-5; D call uncertain. This CDR3 contains 12 residues. Trimming pared 7 bases from V and 7 bases from J, leaving 11 bases between. CDR3 protein: CASKRGVQPQHF. The CDR3 DNA follows: TGTGCCAGCAAAAGAGGAGTCCAGCCCCAGCATTTT.

The chain is built from TRBV6-2 or TRBV6-3 and TRBJ1-3; D possibly corresponds to TRBD1 (5 bases). The V and J ends lost 0 bases and 2 bases respectively, with 14 bases between them. CDR1 is MNHEY, CDR2 SVGEGT, per germline. This CDR3 spans 17 amino acids. The DNA of the CDR3 is TGTGCCAGCAGTTACTCGACCGAGGGGACGGCTGGAAACACCATATATTTT. Protein sequence: CASSYSTEGTAGNTIYF.

CDR3 in DNA: TGTGCCAGCAGCTTAGCTTCTGGGGAGCTGTTTTTT. Translation gives CASSLASGELFF. The genes are TRBV7-8 and TRBJ2-2, with no clear D. V was clipped by 0 bases and J by 8 bases, with 4 bases between them. Germline CDR1 SGHVS, CDR2 FQNEAQ. CDR3 size: 12 residues.

The chain combines TRBV2 with TRBJ2-7; D is uncertain. The CDR3 totals 12 residues. Deletions cut 5 bases from V and 0 bases from J, with 5 bases between. The germline V gene has CDR1 SNHLY and CDR2 FYNNEI. The CDR3 is CASSLSSYEQYF. The DNA of the CDR3 is TGTGCCAGCAGTCTGAGCTCCTACGAGCAGTACTTC.

This chain uses TRBV28 with TRBJ2-6; 9 bases align to TRBD1. Trimming cost V 6 bases and J 1 base; bases outside gene matches: 4. CDR1 is MDHEN, CDR2 SYDVKM, per germline. The CDR3 loop spans 16 amino acids. Here the CDR3 DNA reads TGTGCCAGCAGCCGGACAGGGGAATCTGGGGCCAACGTCCTGACTTTC. It codes for CASSRTGESGANVLTF.

This chain connects TRBV6-2 or TRBV6-3 to TRBJ2-5, with D uncertain. V was pared by 0 bases and J by 4 bases, with 12 bases between. The CDR3 has 15 amino acids. In germline, CDR1 is MNHEY, CDR2 SVGEGT. The CDR3 coding sequence is TGTGCCAGCAGTTACTCGAAATATGGTGGAGAGACCCAGTACTTC. Encoded protein: CASSYSKYGGETQYF.

The chain employs TRBV5-4 and TRBJ1-6; no definite D call. From germline, CDR1 is SGHNT and CDR2 YYREEE (reference sequence). With 4 bases removed from V and 2 bases from J, the gap between germline ends came to 16 bases. The CDR3 is 17 residues long. The CDR3 DNA reads TGTGCCAGCAGCGACCGCGTCGCGGTCACCTATAATTCACCCCTCCACTTT. Translated: CASSDRVAVTYNSPLHF.

This clone appeared a single time. The rearrangement joins TRBV7-3 to TRBJ2-3; 11 nucleotides agree with TRBD2. The germline gives CDR1 SGHTA, CDR2 FQGTGA. The CDR3 totals 17 residues. V trimming: 5 bases; J trimming: 6 bases; junction bases outside the gene matches: 13. CDR3 sequence (DNA): TGTGCCAGCAGCACCTCCCCCTCTAGCGGGGGGCTGGATACGCAGTATTTT. Its protein is CASSTSPSSGGLDTQYF.

The genes are TRBV4-1 and TRBJ1-2; D might be TRBD1 (5 bases). V was trimmed by 0 bases and J by 0 bases, leaving 17 bases between them. The germline gives CDR1 MGHRA, CDR2 YSYEKL. The CDR3 covers 18 residues. CDR3 bases: TGCGCCAGCAGCCAAGATGGAGCCTTAGGGGTAGCTAACTATGGCTACACCTTC. It yields the protein CASSQDGALGVANYGYTF.

J is TRBJ1-4 and V is TRBV7-3, with D perhaps TRBD1 (5 bases). Germline values: CDR1 SGHTA, CDR2 FQGTGA. The CDR3 length is 13 residues. V lost 5 bases and J 11 bases, leaving 15 bases between the germline ends. The CDR3 here is CASSPDGGKKLFF. In nucleotides, the CDR3 is TGTGCCAGCAGCCCGGACGGGGGGAAGAAACTGTTTTTT.

The rearrangement joins TRBV30 to TRBJ1-6, with D unclear. The CDR3 is 11 amino acids. Germline V lookup: CDR1 GTSNPN, CDR2 SVGIG (reference sequence). V lost 0 bases, J lost 8 bases, and 2 bases lay in between. The CDR3 nucleotides read TGTGCCTGGAGTGTAGATTCACCCCTCCACTTT. This encodes CAWSVDSPLHF.

This clone was counted a single time. The J gene is TRBJ2-3, the V gene TRBV4-2; 7 nucleotides line up with TRBD2. Germline values: CDR1 LGHNA, CDR2 YNFKEQ. V lost 0 bases, J lost 1 base, and 7 bases stayed unmatched. The CDR3 totals 17 residues. For the CDR3, the DNA is TGTGCCAGCAGCCAAGACGGGACGGGGAGGGGCACAGATACGCAGTATTTT. Translating gives CASSQDGTGRGTDTQYF.

The chain links TRBV6-5 to TRBJ2-7; D not certain. The length of the CDR3 is 14 residues. Trimming removed 0 bases at V and 6 bases at J, with 12 bases between. Germline CDR1 and CDR2: MNHEY and SVGAGI. The CDR3 region is CASSYSKQSIEQYF. The CDR3 DNA sequence: TGTGCCAGCAGTTACTCGAAACAGAGTATCGAGCAGTACTTC.

The rearrangement joins TRBV27 to TRBJ1-1, with unresolved D. Looked up from germline, CDR1 is MNHEY and CDR2 is SMNVEV (reference sequence). The ends were cut back, 2 bases at V and 1 base at J, with 8 bases in the middle. This CDR3 has 14 residues. CDR3: CASSLGGSNTEAFF. DNA for the CDR3: TGTGCCAGCAGTTTAGGAGGTTCGAACACTGAAGCTTTCTTT.

The rearrangement links TRBV3-1 (or the pseudogene TRBV3-2) to TRBJ1-2, with 7 nucleotides matching TRBD1. V gave up 1 base and J gave up 8 bases; unmatched junction bases: 7. Germline values: CDR1 LGHDT, CDR2 YNNKEL (reference sequence). The CDR3 runs to 14 residues. This CDR3 reads CASSQATGAGGYTF. CDR3 sequence (DNA): TGTGCCAGCAGCCAAGCAACAGGGGCTGGCGGCTACACCTTC.

This clone was recorded a few times. This rearrangement joins TRBV15 to TRBJ2-3; D ambiguous. There are 14 residues in the CDR3. Germline V CDR1 and CDR2: LNHNV, YYDKDF (reference sequence). V lost 0 bases, J lost 6 bases, and 10 bases lay in between. The CDR3 reads CATSRDSEVDTQYF. The CDR3 DNA sequence: TGTGCCACCAGCAGAGATTCAGAGGTCGATACGCAGTATTTT.

This chain connects TRBV7-3 to TRBJ1-1; TRBD1 matches at 9 bases. Trimming removed 5 bases from V and 8 bases from J; junction bases left unmatched: 3. CDR1 is SGHTA, CDR2 FQGTGA, per germline. The CDR3 totals 12 residues. The DNA for the CDR3 is TGTGCCAGCAGCCCTGGGACAGGGGAAGCTTTCTTT. It translates to CASSPGTGEAFF.